The 8 T cell receptor beta chains below come from one sample, sequenced in a study of T cell responses to AZD1222 COVID-19 vaccine. Some clones are missing from TCRdb's copy, which holds only in-frame ones; the method was immunoSEQ multiplex PCR. Among 80,000 to 90,000 clones, 75% to 95% were seen once, and the ten largest hold about 5%. Here the sequenced sample was peripheral blood, taken 28 days after the second AZD1222 dose. The receptors stem from an adult who received the AZD1222 COVID-19 vaccine.

The J gene is TRBJ2-7, the V gene TRBV9; a possible D gene is TRBD1 (5 bases). V lost 0 bases and J lost 2, with 12 bases in between. Germline V gene data show CDR1 as SGDLS and CDR2 as YYNGEE. The CDR3 consists of 15 residues. DNA of the CDR3: TGTGCCAGCAGCGTAGGGCAGGGCTTAACCTACGAGCAGTACTTC. As protein: CASSVGQGLTYEQYF.

The CDR3 loop reads CATSRDSTGHGYTF. In DNA, the CDR3 is TGTGCCACCAGCAGAGATTCTACAGGGCATGGCTACACCTTC. The chain employs TRBV15 and TRBJ1-2; weak D call: TRBD1 (6 bases). Trimming stripped 0 bases from V and 6 bases from J, with 11 bases between. Germline V gene data show CDR1 as LNHNV and CDR2 as YYDKDF (reference sequence). The CDR3 has 14 residues. Full variable domain (rest looked up from reference TRBV15 and TRBJ1-2): DAMVIQNPRYQVTQFGKPVTLSCSQTLNHNVMYWYQQKSSQAPKLLFHYYDKDFNNEADTPDNFQSRRPNTSFCFLDIRSPGLGDTAMYLCATSRDSTGHGYTFGSGTRLTVV.

The rearrangement links TRBV21-1 to TRBJ1-5. TRBV21-1 is shown as a pseudogene. The CDR3 totals 13 residues. This CDR3 reads CASSKMWDQPQHF. CDR3 sequence (DNA): TGTGCCAGCAGCAAAATGTGGGATCAGCCCCAGCATTTT.

The chain joins TRBV11-2 to TRBJ2-5; 7 bases match TRBD1. V lost 0 bases, J lost 6 bases, and 13 bases stayed unmatched. Germline lookup yields CDR1 SGHAT and CDR2 FQNNGV. The CDR3 is 17 residues long. The CDR3 is CASSLDARGTREKTQYF. DNA for the CDR3: TGTGCCAGCAGCTTAGATGCCAGGGGGACACGGGAAAAGACCCAGTACTTC.

The rearrangement links TRBV27 to TRBJ2-7, with D tentatively TRBD2 (5 bases). The V gene lost 3 bases and the J gene lost 5 bases, with 14 bases spanning the gap. CDR1 is MNHEY and CDR2 is SMNVEV in the germline V gene (reference sequence). This CDR3 spans 14 amino acids. In DNA form, the CDR3 reads TGTGCCAGCAGTTTCGGAGACGGGCGGGACGAGCAGTACTTC. It specifies CASSFGDGRDEQYF.

The genes are TRBV5-4 and TRBJ2-2; no reliable D call. V was trimmed by 2 bases and J by 5 bases, leaving 13 bases between them. Looked up from germline, CDR1 is SGHNT and CDR2 is YYREEE (reference sequence). The CDR3 loop spans 15 amino acids. The CDR3 DNA follows: TGTGCCAGCAGCTTCGACCGGCCTGGAACCGGGGAGCTGTTTTTT. Amino acid sequence: CASSFDRPGTGELFF.

The J gene is TRBJ1-1, the V gene TRBV19; 10 nucleotides line up with TRBD1. V lost 3 bases to trimming and J lost 6 bases; unmatched junction nucleotides: 4. The CDR3 is 14 amino acids. CDR1 is LNHDA, CDR2 SQIVND, per germline (reference sequence). The CDR3 DNA is TGTGCCAGTAGTATTGGGGGACAGGGGCCTGAAGCTTTCTTT. Translation: CASSIGGQGPEAFF. Filled out from reference TRBV19 and TRBJ1-1, the complete variable domain reads DGGITQSPKYLFRKEGQNVTLSCEQNLNHDAMYWYRQDPGQGLRLIYYSQIVNDFQKGDIAEGYSVSREKKESFPLTVTSAQKNPTAFYLCASSIGGQGPEAFFGQGTRLTVV.

The chain joins TRBV6-2 or TRBV6-3 to TRBJ2-6, with D perhaps given as TRBD1 or TRBD2 (7 bases each). The CDR3 extends over 15 amino acids. Trimming cost V 6 bases and J 2 bases, with 11 bases left between them. In germline, CDR1 is MNHEY, CDR2 SVGEGT. The DNA for the CDR3 is TGTGCCAGCAGCTCAGGGGGGGCTGGGGCCAACGTCCTGACTTTC. Encoded protein: CASSSGGAGANVLTF.